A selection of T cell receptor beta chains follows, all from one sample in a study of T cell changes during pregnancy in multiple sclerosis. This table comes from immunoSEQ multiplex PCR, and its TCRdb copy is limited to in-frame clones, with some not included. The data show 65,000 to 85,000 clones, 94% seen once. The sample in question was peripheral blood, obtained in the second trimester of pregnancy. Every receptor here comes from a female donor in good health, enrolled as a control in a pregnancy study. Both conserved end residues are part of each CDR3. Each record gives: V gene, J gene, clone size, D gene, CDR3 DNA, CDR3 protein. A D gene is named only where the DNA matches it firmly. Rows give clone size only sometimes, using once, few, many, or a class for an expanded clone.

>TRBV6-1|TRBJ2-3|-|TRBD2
TGTGCCAGCAGTGAAATAGCGGGAGGCCCAGATACGCAGTATTTT
CASSEIAGGPDTQYF
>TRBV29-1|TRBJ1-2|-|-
TGCAGCGTTGATGTTACTCAGGGAACCTATGGCTACACCTTC
CSVDVTQGTYGYTF
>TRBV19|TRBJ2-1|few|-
TGTGCCAGTAGTACAGGGGATAGGTCCAATGAGCAGTTCTTC
CASSTGDRSNEQFF
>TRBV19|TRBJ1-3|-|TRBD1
TGTGCCAGTAGGGGTACAGGGGCTGGAAACACCATATATTTT
CASRGTGAGNTIYF
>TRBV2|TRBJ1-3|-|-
TGTGCCAGCAGTGAAACAAGCTCTGGAAACACCATATATTTT
CASSETSSGNTIYF
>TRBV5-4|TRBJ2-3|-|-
TGTGCCAGCAGCTTTCAAGGGGCTGTTAGCACAGATACGCAGTATTTT
CASSFQGAVSTDTQYF
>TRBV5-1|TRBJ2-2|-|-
TGCGCCAGCATTTACGAGGCCGCGAACACCGGGGAGCTGTTTTTT
CASIYEAANTGELFF
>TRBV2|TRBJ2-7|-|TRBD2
TGTGCCAGCAAAGGGACTAGCTACGAGCAGTACTTC
CASKGTSYEQYF
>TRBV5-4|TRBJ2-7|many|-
TGTGCCAGCAGCTTGGTCGGGAGTAGCTACGAGCAGTACTTC
CASSLVGSSYEQYF
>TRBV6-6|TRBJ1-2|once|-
TGTGCCAGCAGTTATGAGGGTGTAGGCTACACCTTC
CASSYEGVGYTF
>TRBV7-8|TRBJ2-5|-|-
TGTGCCAGCAACTCCCGACAGACACAAGAGACCCAGTACTTC
CASNSRQTQETQYF
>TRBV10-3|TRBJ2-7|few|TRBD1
TGTGCCACGACAGGGACCTACGAGCAGTACTTC
CATTGTYEQYF
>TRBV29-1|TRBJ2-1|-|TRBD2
TGCAGTAAATCAGGGGGTAGCGGGAGGGCAAATGAGCAGTTCTTC
CSKSGGSGRANEQFF
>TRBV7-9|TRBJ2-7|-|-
TGTGCCACCCTCGGGACACCATCCTACGAGCAGTACTTC
CATLGTPSYEQYF
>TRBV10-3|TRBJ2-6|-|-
TGTGCCATCAGGAGTGACAGGTTTGGGGCCAACGTCCTGACTTTC
CAIRSDRFGANVLTF
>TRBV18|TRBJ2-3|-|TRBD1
TGTGCCAGCTCACCGGGGACAGGGGGTCTCACAGATACGCAGTATTTT
CASSPGTGGLTDTQYF
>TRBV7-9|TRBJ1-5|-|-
TGTGCCAGCAGCTTCGGTGGAGGCCCCCGTGAGCCCCAGCATTTT
CASSFGGGPREPQHF
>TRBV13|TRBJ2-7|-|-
TGTGCCAGCAGCCTAGAGCGCGAGCAGTACTTC
CASSLEREQYF
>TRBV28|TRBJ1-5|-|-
TGTGCCAGCAGCCCGGGTGGGGGGATGAATCAGCCCCAGCATTTT
CASSPGGGMNQPQHF
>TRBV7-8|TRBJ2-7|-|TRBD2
TGTGCCAGCAGCTTAGTTGCGGGAGCTACCTACGAGCAGTACTTC
CASSLVAGATYEQYF
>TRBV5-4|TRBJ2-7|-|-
TGTGCCAGCAGCTTGGGTACTAGCCCCTACGAGCAGTACTTC
CASSLGTSPYEQYF
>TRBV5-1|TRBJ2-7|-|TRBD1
TGCGCCAGCAGCTTGACCCCCGGGACAGGAATCTACGAGCAGTACTTC
CASSLTPGTGIYEQYF
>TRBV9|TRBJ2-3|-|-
TGTGCCAGCAGCGTAGGGTCCCCCGGCAGGACAGATACGCAGTATTTT
CASSVGSPGRTDTQYF
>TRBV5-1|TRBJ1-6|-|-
TGCGCCAGCAGCTTGGCCGGGGAAGGGAATTCACCCCTCCACTTT
CASSLAGEGNSPLHF
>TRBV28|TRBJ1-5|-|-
TGTGCCAGCAGTTTAAGTGCTAGGGGAAATCAGCCCCAGCATTTT
CASSLSARGNQPQHF
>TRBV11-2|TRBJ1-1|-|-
TGTGCCAGCAGCTTATGGGACTCAAACAAACGGACTGAAGCTTTCTTT
CASSLWDSNKRTEAFF
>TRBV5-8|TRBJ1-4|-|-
TGTGCCAGCAGCTTGGGGCTCAATTCTAATGAAAAACTGTTTTTT
CASSLGLNSNEKLFF
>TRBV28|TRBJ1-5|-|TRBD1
TGTGCCAGCAGTTTAGGTGGGACAGGGGGTCAGCCCCAGCATTTT
CASSLGGTGGQPQHF
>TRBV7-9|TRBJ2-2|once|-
TGTGCCAGCAGCTTAGGCGGGACAGCAAACACCGGGGAGCTGTTTTTT
CASSLGGTANTGELFF
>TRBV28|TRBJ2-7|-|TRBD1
TGTGCCAGTTCAAACAGGGGCCTACCCTACGAGCAGTACTTC
CASSNRGLPYEQYF
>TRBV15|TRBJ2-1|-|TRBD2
TGTGCCACCAGCAGAGATCATGAAGGTAGCGGGGCAAACAATGAGCAGTTCTTC
CATSRDHEGSGANNEQFF